Presented here are 26 T cell receptor beta chains from one specimen sequenced in a study of T-cell memory formation after mild COVID-19. TCRdb recomputed calls from the 5' RACE reads with MiXCR, one row per CDR3 protein. This table has 260,000 or so distinct CDR3 sequences, roughly 17% appearing once. The specimen was PBMCs or a T cell subset sorted from them (not recorded which). All receptors come from a man aged 18 to 30 who had mild COVID-19 (a few samples of this study predate the infection). Cell type and time point are not known.

This clonotype was seen a few times. The J gene is TRBJ2-2, the V gene TRBV6-5, with 7 nucleotides matching TRBD1. The CDR3 length is 17 residues. V trimming: 6 bases; J trimming: 0 bases; junction bases outside the gene matches: 10. Germline V lookup: CDR1 MNHEY, CDR2 SVGAGI. Written as DNA, the CDR3 is TGTGCCAGCAGATACGACAGGGCACACGCGAACACCGGGGAGCTGTTTTTT. Translated, it gives CASRYDRAHANTGELFF.

The rearrangement joins TRBV9 to TRBJ2-4; the D call may be TRBD1 or TRBD2 (5 bases each). Trimming pared 0 bases from V and 7 bases from J, leaving 14 bases between. CDR3 size: 15 residues. The V gene's germline CDR1 is SGDLS and CDR2 YYNGEE. The CDR3 region is CASSVDSGTGNIQYF. CDR3 DNA sequence: TGTGCCAGCAGCGTAGATTCAGGGACCGGCAACATTCAGTACTTC. Variable domain in full (rest from reference TRBV9 and TRBJ2-4): DSGVTQTPKHLITATGQRVTLRCSPRSGDLSVYWYQQSLDQGLQFLIQYYNGEERAKGNILERFSAQQFPDLHSELNLSSLELGDSALYFCASSVDSGTGNIQYFGAGTRLSVL.

This clonotype turned up a few times. This sequence joins TRBV5-1 and TRBJ1-2, with TRBD1 identical over 9 bases. The CDR3 spans 14 residues. Germline assignment: CDR1 SGHRS and CDR2 YFSETQ. The ends lost 4 bases at V and 4 bases at J; junction bases unmatched: 5. CDR3 coding DNA: TGCGCCAGCAGCCTCGGACAGGGGATCTATGGCTACACCTTC. This sequence encodes CASSLGQGIYGYTF.

This clonotype was detected only a few times. The chain combines TRBV6-5 with TRBJ1-2; no firm D call. Between the trimmed V and J ends, which lost 0 bases and 4 bases, there was a span of 9 bases. The CDR3 totals 14 residues. Germline CDR1 reads MNHEY; CDR2 reads SVGAGI. The CDR3, as DNA: TGTGCCAGCAGTTACTCGTTGGGAAGCTATGGCTACACCTTC. Its translation: CASSYSLGSYGYTF.

The chain employs TRBV7-2 and TRBJ2-7, with 14 bases fitting TRBD2. Germline loops: CDR1 SGHTA, CDR2 FQGNSA. V dropped 4 bases and J dropped 9; count of bases not matched to a gene: 8. The CDR3 extends over 15 amino acids. The CDR3 reads CASSSGTSGGVGQYF. CDR3 coding DNA: TGTGCCAGCAGCTCTGGGACTAGCGGGGGAGTCGGGCAGTACTTC.

The rearrangement joins TRBV29-1 to TRBJ2-3; no clear D. The CDR3 spans 14 residues. Trimming cost V 3 bases and J 4 bases, with 14 bases left between them. Germline-derived CDR1 and CDR2 are SQVTM and ANQGSEA. CDR3 DNA sequence: TGCAGCGTTGATCGAAAGTTAATCGCAGATACGCAGTATTTT. It encodes CSVDRKLIADTQYF.

The rearrangement links TRBV6-5 to TRBJ1-2; D unresolved. V lost 2 bases and J lost 5, with 12 bases in between. The CDR3 totals 14 residues. Germline V gives CDR1 MNHEY, CDR2 SVGAGI. CDR3 DNA sequence: TGTGCCAGCAGTTACGGCAGAGCCCGTTATGGCTACACCTTC. The encoded protein is CASSYGRARYGYTF.

This clonotype was counted between two and nine times. V is TRBV9 and J is TRBJ2-7; D is uncertain. Germline V gene data show CDR1 as SGDLS and CDR2 as YYNGEE. Between the trimmed V and J ends, which lost 0 bases and 3 bases, there was a span of 13 bases. This CDR3 is 15 amino acids long. The CDR3 DNA is TGTGCCAGCAGCGTAGCTGGGGAAGGGTACTACGAGCAGTACTTC. Protein product: CASSVAGEGYYEQYF.

This rearrangement joins TRBV19 to TRBJ2-3; 9 nucleotides line up with TRBD1. This CDR3 region has 15 residues. After removal of 7 bases from V and 2 bases from J, the junction contained 7 bases not matched to a gene. The germline CDR1 and CDR2 sequences are LNHDA and SQIVND (reference sequence). The CDR3 sequence: CASKNRDRATDTQYF. The CDR3 DNA follows: TGTGCCAGTAAGAACCGGGACAGGGCCACAGATACGCAGTATTTT.

J is TRBJ1-2 and V is TRBV29-1; weak D call: TRBD1 (5 bases). Trimming shortened V by 1 base and J by 3 bases, and 9 bases separated the two germline ends. The germline V gene encodes CDR1 SQVTM and CDR2 ANQGSEA. The CDR3 spans 13 residues. The CDR3 loop is CSVEVGDYYGYTF. DNA of the CDR3: TGCAGCGTTGAAGTGGGGGACTACTATGGCTACACCTTC.

The CDR3 sequence: CSVDAYGTGEKLFF. Here the CDR3 DNA reads TGCAGCGTTGACGCCTACGGGACAGGTGAAAAACTGTTTTTT. The chain is built from TRBV29-1 and TRBJ1-4, with 8 bases identical to TRBD1. Germline values: CDR1 SQVTM, CDR2 ANQGSEA. The J segment lost 7 bases and the V segment lost 3 bases, leaving 7 bases of the junction unmatched. This CDR3 spans 14 amino acids.

The V call is TRBV5-1, the J call TRBJ2-2; 8 nucleotides line up with TRBD1. This CDR3 is built from 14 residues. J lost 3 bases, V lost 8 bases, and 6 bases had no gene match. Germline values: CDR1 SGHRS, CDR2 YFSETQ. The CDR3 region has the DNA TGCGCCAGTTCCAGGGGGCCGGACACCGGGGAGCTGTTTTTT. It translates to CASSRGPDTGELFF.

The V gene is TRBV6-5, the J gene TRBJ1-6; D is unclear. Trimming removed 6 bases at V and 0 bases at J, with 6 bases between. CDR3 size: 14 residues. Germline-derived CDR1 and CDR2 are MNHEY and SVGAGI. CDR3 protein: CASSPASYNSPLHF. The CDR3 DNA follows: TGTGCCAGCAGCCCCGCCTCCTATAATTCACCCCTCCACTTT.

The chain carries TRBV7-9 and TRBJ1-2; possibly TRBD1 for D (5 bases). Per the germline V gene, CDR1 is SEHNR and CDR2 is FQNEAQ (reference sequence). V was cut by 2 bases and J by 4 bases, with 11 bases left in between. There are 14 residues in the CDR3. CDR3 region: CASSLMGESYGYTF. CDR3 DNA: TGTGCCAGCAGCTTAATGGGGGAGTCCTATGGCTACACCTTC.

V gene TRBV11-3 combines with J gene TRBJ2-2; the D gene is possibly TRBD2 (6 bases). Germline CDR1 reads SGHNT; CDR2 reads YENEEA. The CDR3 covers 18 residues. V was pared by 3 bases and J by 2 bases, with 19 bases between. CDR3 DNA: TGTGCCAGCAGCTTCGATCTTGGCGGGGTCGGAAACACCGGGGAGCTGTTTTTT. Translated, it gives CASSFDLGGVGNTGELFF.

The genes are TRBV14 and TRBJ2-2; no clear D gene. This CDR3 is 16 amino acids long. Trimming stripped 1 base from V and 0 bases from J, with 9 bases between. Germline CDR1 reads SGHDN; CDR2 reads FVKESK. CDR3 nucleotides: TGTGCCAGCAGCCAAGTCAAGACAACGAACACCGGGGAGCTGTTTTTT. Translated: CASSQVKTTNTGELFF.

The CDR3 bases are TGTGCCAGCAGCTTTAGGCGGACTACAAGGAACACTGAAGCTTTCTTT. Translation gives CASSFRRTTRNTEAFF. J is TRBJ1-1 and V is TRBV5-6; no firm D call. This CDR3 region has 16 residues. CDR1 is SGHDT, CDR2 YYEEEE, per germline. Trimming removed 2 bases at V and 1 base at J, with 15 bases between.

This clonotype was recorded a few times. V gene TRBV7-2 combines with J gene TRBJ2-3; 7 nucleotides align to TRBD2. After removal of 1 base from V and 6 bases from J, the junction contained 10 bases not matched to a gene. In germline, CDR1 is SGHTA, CDR2 FQGNSA. CDR3 length equals 16 residues. CDR3 amino acids: CASSLGGAGRLDTQYF. DNA for the CDR3: TGTGCCAGCAGCTTAGGTGGAGCGGGGCGCTTGGATACGCAGTATTTT.

This clonotype was found many times. The gene calls are TRBV12-3 or TRBV12-4 and TRBJ2-3; maybe TRBD1 (5 bases). CDR3 length: 14 residues. Trimming took off 3 bases at V and 0 bases at J, with 7 bases between the two ends. The CDR3 region is CASSLTASTDTQYF. In nucleotides, the CDR3 is TGTGCCAGCAGTTTGACAGCTAGCACAGATACGCAGTATTTT.

This rearrangement joins TRBV27 to TRBJ2-3; D ambiguous. The CDR3 runs to 14 residues. The germline gives CDR1 MNHEY, CDR2 SMNVEV (reference sequence). Trimming removed 5 bases from V and 0 bases from J, with 9 bases in between. DNA for the CDR3: TGTGCCAGCAGTCGCCAACGGAGCACAGATACGCAGTATTTT. This sequence encodes CASSRQRSTDTQYF.

In its sample, this clonotype was seen a few times. The chain joins TRBV5-5 to TRBJ1-2; the D gene is possibly TRBD1 (5 bases). The germline V gene has CDR1 SGHKS and CDR2 YYEKEE (reference sequence). This CDR3 comprises 14 residues. Trimming shortened V by 2 bases and J by 3 bases, and 11 bases separated the two germline ends. CDR3 region: CASSFGPRDYGYTF. The CDR3 coding sequence is TGTGCCAGCAGCTTTGGTCCCAGGGACTATGGCTACACCTTC.

The V call is TRBV7-2, the J call TRBJ2-4, with D possibly TRBD1 on 6 matching bases. The CDR3 contains 14 residues. The V and J ends lost 5 bases and 7 bases respectively, with 15 bases between them. Germline-derived CDR1 and CDR2 are SGHTA and FQGNSA. Written as DNA, the CDR3 is TGTGCCAGCAGCGTGCAAACAGGGATCAACATTCAGTACTTC. Translation: CASSVQTGINIQYF.

The sample holds a few counts of this clonotype. The J gene is TRBJ2-3, the V gene TRBV9, with 11 bases fitting TRBD2. The CDR3 is 17 residues long. V trimming: 4 bases; J trimming: 1 base; junction bases outside the gene matches: 8. In germline, CDR1 is SGDLS, CDR2 YYNGEE. CDR3 sequence reads: CASSPWGGLAGTDTQYF. The CDR3 DNA is TGTGCCAGCAGCCCCTGGGGGGGACTAGCGGGCACAGATACGCAGTATTTT.

A few counts support this clonotype. The chain uses TRBV9 and TRBJ1-3; D unresolved. In germline, CDR1 is SGDLS, CDR2 YYNGEE. V was cut by 0 bases and J by 0 bases, with 7 bases left in between. The CDR3 loop spans 15 amino acids. CDR3 sequence: CASSVGLNSGNTIYF. For the CDR3, the DNA is TGTGCCAGCAGCGTAGGATTAAACTCTGGAAACACCATATATTTT.

This clonotype has only a few counts. CDR3 DNA: TGCGCCAGCGGGGAGGGACAGCACACAGATACGCAGTATTTT. Residues: CASGEGQHTDTQYF. The chain couples TRBV5-1 to TRBJ2-3; D might be TRBD1 or TRBD2, each matching 7 bases. The V and J ends lost 7 bases and 2 bases respectively, with 14 bases between them. CDR3 length: 14 amino acids. Germline V gene lookup returns CDR1 SGHRS and CDR2 YFSETQ.

There are a few counts of this clonotype. J is TRBJ1-1 and V is TRBV11-2, with no clear D. The germline CDR1 and CDR2 sequences are SGHAT and FQNNGV. V gave up 2 bases and J gave up 6 bases, with 7 bases separating them. The CDR3 is made up of 12 amino acids. DNA for the CDR3: TGTGCCAGCAGCTTACTAGTGGCTGAAGCTTTCTTT. Its protein is CASSLLVAEAFF.